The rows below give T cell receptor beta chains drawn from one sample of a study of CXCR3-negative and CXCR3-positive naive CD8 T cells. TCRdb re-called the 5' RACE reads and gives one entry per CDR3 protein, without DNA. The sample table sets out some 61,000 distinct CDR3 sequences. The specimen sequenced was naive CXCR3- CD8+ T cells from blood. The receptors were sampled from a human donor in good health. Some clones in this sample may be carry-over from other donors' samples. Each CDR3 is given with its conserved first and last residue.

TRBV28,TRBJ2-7,CASSSIGGRSYEQYF
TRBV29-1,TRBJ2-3,CSVIKAVDTDTQYF
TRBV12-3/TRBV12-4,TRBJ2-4,CASSPRTSLAKNIQYF
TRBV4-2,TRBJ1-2,CASSQGVPVGDYGYTF
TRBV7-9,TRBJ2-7,CASSSGGVSGYEQYF
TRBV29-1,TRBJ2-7,CSVEMRGRESYEQYF
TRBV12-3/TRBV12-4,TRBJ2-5,CASSLLYSQETQYF
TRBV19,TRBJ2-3,CASSIGTDTQYF
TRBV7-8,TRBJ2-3,CASSPRTGITDAQYF
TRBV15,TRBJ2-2,CATRTGYVGELFF
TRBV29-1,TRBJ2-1,CSVDPSGNNEQFF
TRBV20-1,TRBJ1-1,CSARDSGITEAFF
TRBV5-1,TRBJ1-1,CASLPGTANTEAFF
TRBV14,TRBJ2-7,CASSQGGTGEAYEQYF